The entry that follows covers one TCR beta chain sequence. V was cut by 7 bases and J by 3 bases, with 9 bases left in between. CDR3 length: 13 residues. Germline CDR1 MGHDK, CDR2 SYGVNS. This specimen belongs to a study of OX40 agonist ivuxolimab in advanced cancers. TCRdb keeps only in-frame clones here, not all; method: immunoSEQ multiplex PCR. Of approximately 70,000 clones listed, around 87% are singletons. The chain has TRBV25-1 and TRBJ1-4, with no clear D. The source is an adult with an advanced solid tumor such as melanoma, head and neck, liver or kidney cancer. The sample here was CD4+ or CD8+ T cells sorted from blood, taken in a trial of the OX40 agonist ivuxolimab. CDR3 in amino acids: CASIGQPNEKLFF. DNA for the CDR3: TGTGCCAGCATTGGGCAGCCTAATGAAAAACTGTTTTTT.